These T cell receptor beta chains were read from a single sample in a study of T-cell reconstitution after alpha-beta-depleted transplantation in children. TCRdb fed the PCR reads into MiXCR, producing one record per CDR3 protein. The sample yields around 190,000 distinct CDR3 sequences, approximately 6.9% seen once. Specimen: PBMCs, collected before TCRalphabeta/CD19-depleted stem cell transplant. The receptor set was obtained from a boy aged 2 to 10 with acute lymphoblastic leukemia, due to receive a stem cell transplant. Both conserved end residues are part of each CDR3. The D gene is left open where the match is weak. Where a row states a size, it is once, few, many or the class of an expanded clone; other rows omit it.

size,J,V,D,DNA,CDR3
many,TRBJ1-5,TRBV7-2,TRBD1,TGTGCCAGCAGCCGACAGGGGGCAGGACAGCCCCAGCATTTT,CASSRQGAGQPQHF
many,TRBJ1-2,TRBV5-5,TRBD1,TGTGCCAGCAGCTTAAGTGGGACAGCCTATGGCTACACCTTC,CASSLSGTAYGYTF
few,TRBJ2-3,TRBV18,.,TGTGCCAGCTCGTACACTGCAATTGACTCTAGCACAGATACGCAGTATTTT,CASSYTAIDSSTDTQYF
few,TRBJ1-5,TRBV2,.,TGTGCCAGCAGAGGAGGGTCGGCGGGTCAGCCCCAGCATTTT,CASRGGSAGQPQHF
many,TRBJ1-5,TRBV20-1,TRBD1,TGCAGTGCTGGAGGCTCGGGACAGGGGGCTCAGCCCCAGCATTTT,CSAGGSGQGAQPQHF
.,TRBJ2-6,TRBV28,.,TGTGCCAGCAGTACATACAGCGTCTCTGGGGCCAACGTCCTGACTTTC,CASSTYSVSGANVLTF
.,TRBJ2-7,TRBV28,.,TGTGCCAGCAAGGGGATTTACGAGCAGTACTTC,CASKGIYEQYF
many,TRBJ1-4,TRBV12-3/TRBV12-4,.,TGTGCCAGCTCCCCGGCCGAAAAACTGTTTTTT,CASSPAEKLFF
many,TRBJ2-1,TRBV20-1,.,TGCAGTGCCCCCCGGTCCAGGACATACAATGAGCAGTTCTTC,CSAPRSRTYNEQFF
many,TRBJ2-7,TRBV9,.,TGTGCCAGCAGCGCCGGGACCCCATACGAGCAGTACTTC,CASSAGTPYEQYF
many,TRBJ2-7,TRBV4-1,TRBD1,TGCGCCAGCAGCCAGACAGGGGAATGGGAGCAGTACTTC,CASSQTGEWEQYF
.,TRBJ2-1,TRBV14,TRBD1,TGTGCCAGCAGCCTTTCTTACAGGGGGCCCAGCAATGAGCAGTTCTTC,CASSLSYRGPSNEQFF
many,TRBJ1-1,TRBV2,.,TGTGCCAGCAGTGGAAGAGGGAACACTGAAGCTTTCTTT,CASSGRGNTEAFF
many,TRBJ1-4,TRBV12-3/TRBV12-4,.,TGTGCCAGCAGGCGACAGATCTGGGAAAAACTGTTTTTT,CASRRQIWEKLFF
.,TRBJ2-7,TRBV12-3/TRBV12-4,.,TGTGCCAGCCGGGACCCCCCCTACGAGCAGTACTTC,CASRDPPYEQYF
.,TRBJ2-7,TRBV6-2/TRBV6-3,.,TGTGCCAGCAGTTTCTCCAGGGTCTTTCAATTTCCTCAAACTTACGAGCAGTACTTC,CASSFSRVFQFPQTYEQYF
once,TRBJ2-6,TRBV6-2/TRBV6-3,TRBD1,TGTGCCAGCAGTTACTCCCCCGGGACAGGGGGCCCTCCCTCTGGGGCCAACGTCCTGACTTTC,CASSYSPGTGGPPSGANVLTF
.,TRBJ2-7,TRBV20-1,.,TGCAGTGCCGAAGAGGGGGGAGGGAGATACGGTGAGCAGTACTTC,CSAEEGGGRYGEQYF
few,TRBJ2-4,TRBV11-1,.,TGTGCCAGCAGCCTGGTAAACGGGGCCAAAAACATTCAGTACTTC,CASSLVNGAKNIQYF
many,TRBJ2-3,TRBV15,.,TGTGCCACCAGCAGAGCAACCGGGTCCACAGATACGCAGTATTTT,CATSRATGSTDTQYF
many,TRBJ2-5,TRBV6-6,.,TGTGCCAGCACGAAGGGGTTCCAAGAGACCCAGTACTTC,CASTKGFQETQYF
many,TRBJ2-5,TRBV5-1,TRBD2,TGCGCCAGCAGCTTGGTGTCTAGCGGGGGTCAAGAGACCCAGTACTTC,CASSLVSSGGQETQYF
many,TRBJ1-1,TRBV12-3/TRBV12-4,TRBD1,TGTGCCAGCAGTTTTGACAGGGGGCGAACTGAAGCTTTCTTT,CASSFDRGRTEAFF
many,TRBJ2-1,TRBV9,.,TGTGCCAGCAGCCCCTACAATGAGCAGTTCTTC,CASSPYNEQFF
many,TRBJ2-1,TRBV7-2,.,TGTGCCAGCAGCTTAGAGGCCACGACCCCCTACAATGAGCAGTTCTTC,CASSLEATTPYNEQFF
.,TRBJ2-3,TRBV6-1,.,TGTGCCAGCGCTGGGGTGGGGACACATTTTTCTAGCACAGATACGCAGTATTTT,CASAGVGTHFSSTDTQYF